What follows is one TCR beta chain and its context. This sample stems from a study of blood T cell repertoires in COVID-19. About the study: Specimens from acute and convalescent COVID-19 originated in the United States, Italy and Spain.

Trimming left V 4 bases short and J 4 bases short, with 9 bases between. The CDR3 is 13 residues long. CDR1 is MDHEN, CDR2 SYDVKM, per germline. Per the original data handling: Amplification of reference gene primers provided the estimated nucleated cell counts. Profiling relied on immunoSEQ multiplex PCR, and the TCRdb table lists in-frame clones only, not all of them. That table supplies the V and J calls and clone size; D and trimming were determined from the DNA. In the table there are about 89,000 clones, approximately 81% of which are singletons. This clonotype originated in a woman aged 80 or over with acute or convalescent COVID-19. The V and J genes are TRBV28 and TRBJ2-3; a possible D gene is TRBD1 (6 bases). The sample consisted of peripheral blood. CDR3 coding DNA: TGTGCCAGCAGTTCGGACAGTTCAGATACGCAGTATTTT. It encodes CASSSDSSDTQYF.